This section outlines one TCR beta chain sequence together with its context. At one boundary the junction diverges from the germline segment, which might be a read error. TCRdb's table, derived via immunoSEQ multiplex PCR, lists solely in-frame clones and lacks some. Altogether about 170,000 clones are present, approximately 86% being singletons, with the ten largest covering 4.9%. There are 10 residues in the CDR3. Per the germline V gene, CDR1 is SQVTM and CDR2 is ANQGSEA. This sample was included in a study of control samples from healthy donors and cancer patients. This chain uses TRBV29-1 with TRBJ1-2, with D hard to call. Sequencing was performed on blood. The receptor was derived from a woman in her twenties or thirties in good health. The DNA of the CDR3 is TGCAGCGTGGATGACGGAGATGAGTACTTC. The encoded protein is CSVDDGDEYF. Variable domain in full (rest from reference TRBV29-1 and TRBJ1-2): SAVISQKPSRDICQRGTSLTIQCQVDSQVTMMFWYRQQPGQSLTLIATANQGSEATYESGFVIDKFPISRPNLTFSTLTVSNMSPEDSSIYLCSVDDGDEYFGSGTRLTVV.